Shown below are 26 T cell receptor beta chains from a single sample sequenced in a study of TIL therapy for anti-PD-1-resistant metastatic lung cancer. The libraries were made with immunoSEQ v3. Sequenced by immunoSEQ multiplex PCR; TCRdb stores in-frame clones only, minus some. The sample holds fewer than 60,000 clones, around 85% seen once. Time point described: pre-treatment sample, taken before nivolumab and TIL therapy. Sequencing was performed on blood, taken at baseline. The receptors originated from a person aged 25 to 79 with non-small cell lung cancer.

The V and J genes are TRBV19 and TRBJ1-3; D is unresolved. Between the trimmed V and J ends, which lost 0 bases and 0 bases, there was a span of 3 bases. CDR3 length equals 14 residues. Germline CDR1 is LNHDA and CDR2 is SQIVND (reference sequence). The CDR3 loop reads CASSIDSSGNTIYF. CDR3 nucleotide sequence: TGTGCCAGTAGTATAGACAGCTCTGGAAACACCATATATTTT.

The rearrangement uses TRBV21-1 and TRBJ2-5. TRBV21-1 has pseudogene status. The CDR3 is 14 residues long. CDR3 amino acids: CASSKRTVQETQYF. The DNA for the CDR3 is TGTGCCAGCAGCAAAAGGACGGTACAAGAGACCCAGTACTTC.

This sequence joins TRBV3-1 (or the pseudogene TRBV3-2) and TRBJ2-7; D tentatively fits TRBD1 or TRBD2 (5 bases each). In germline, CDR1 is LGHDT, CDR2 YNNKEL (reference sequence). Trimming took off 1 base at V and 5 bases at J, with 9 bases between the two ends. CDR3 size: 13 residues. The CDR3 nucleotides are TGTGCCAGCAGCCAAGTCGAGGGGAACGAGCAGTACTTC. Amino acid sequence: CASSQVEGNEQYF.

In DNA form, the CDR3 reads TGTGCCAGTAGTATGGTCTACGAGCAGTACTTC. Protein product: CASSMVYEQYF. The gene calls are TRBV19 and TRBJ2-7, with D hard to call. The V gene lost 3 bases and the J gene lost 3 bases, with 3 bases spanning the gap. This CDR3 contains 11 residues. Germline values: CDR1 LNHDA, CDR2 SQIVND (reference sequence).

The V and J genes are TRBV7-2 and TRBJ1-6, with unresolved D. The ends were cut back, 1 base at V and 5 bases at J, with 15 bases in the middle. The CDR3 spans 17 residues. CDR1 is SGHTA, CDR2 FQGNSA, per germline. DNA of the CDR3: TGTGCCAGCAGCTTAGGTATTAGATTGAACCATAATTCACCCCTCCACTTT. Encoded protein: CASSLGIRLNHNSPLHF. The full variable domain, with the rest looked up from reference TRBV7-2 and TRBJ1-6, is GAGVSQSPSNKVTEKGKDVELRCDPISGHTALYWYRQSLGQGLEFLIYFQGNSAPDKSGLPSDRFSAERTGGSVSTLTIQRTQQEDSAVYLCASSLGIRLNHNSPLHFGNGTRLTVT.

CDR3: CASTLYRGTKNIQYF. The CDR3 nucleotides read TGTGCCAGCACTCTTTACAGGGGAACCAAAAACATTCAGTACTTC. This chain connects TRBV6-5 to TRBJ2-4; the match to TRBD1 covers 7 bases. Losses at the gene ends were 7 bases for V and 2 bases for J; bases not matched to a gene: 8. The CDR3 loop spans 15 amino acids. The germline gives CDR1 MNHEY, CDR2 SVGAGI.

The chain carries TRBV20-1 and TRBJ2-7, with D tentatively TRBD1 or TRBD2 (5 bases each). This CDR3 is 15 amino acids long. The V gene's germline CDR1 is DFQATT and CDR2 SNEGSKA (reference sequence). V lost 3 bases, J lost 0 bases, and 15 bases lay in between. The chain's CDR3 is CSASAPGPHSYEQYF. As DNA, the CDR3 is TGCAGTGCTAGTGCCCCGGGACCTCACTCCTACGAGCAGTACTTC.

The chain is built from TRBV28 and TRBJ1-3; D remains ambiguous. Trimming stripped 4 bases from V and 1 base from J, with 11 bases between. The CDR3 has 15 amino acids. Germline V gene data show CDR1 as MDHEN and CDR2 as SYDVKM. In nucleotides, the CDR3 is TGTGCCAGCAGTTCCCTCCTGGGGTCTGGAAACACCATATATTTT. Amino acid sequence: CASSSLLGSGNTIYF.

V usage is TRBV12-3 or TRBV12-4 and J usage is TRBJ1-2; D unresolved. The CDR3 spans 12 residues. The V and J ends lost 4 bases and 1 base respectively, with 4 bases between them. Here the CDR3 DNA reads TGTGCCAGCAGTTCTGGTAACTATGGCTACACCTTC. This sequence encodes CASSSGNYGYTF.

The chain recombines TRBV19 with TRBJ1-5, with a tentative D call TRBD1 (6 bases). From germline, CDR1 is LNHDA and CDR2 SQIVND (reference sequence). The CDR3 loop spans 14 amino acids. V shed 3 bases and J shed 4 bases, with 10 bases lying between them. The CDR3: CASSMEGGNQPQHF. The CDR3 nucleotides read TGTGCCAGTAGTATGGAGGGGGGAAATCAGCCCCAGCATTTT.

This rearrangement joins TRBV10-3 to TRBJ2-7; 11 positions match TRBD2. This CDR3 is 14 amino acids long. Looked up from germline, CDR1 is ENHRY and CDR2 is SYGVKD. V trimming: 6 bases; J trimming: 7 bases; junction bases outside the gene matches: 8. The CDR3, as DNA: TGTGCCATCAGGGCACTAGCGGGGGCGGGAGAGCAGTACTTC. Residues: CAIRALAGAGEQYF.

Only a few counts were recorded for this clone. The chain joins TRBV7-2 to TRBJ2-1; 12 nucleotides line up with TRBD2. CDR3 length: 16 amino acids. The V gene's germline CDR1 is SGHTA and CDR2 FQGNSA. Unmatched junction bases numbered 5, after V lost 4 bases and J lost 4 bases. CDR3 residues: CASSSPSGRAYNEQFF. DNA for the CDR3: TGTGCCAGCAGCTCGCCTAGCGGGAGGGCTTACAATGAGCAGTTCTTC.

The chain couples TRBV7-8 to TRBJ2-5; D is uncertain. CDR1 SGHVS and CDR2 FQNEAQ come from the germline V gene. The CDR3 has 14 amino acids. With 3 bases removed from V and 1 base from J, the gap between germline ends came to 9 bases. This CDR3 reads CASSFRQFQETQYF. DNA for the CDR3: TGTGCCAGCAGCTTCCGACAATTCCAAGAGACCCAGTACTTC.

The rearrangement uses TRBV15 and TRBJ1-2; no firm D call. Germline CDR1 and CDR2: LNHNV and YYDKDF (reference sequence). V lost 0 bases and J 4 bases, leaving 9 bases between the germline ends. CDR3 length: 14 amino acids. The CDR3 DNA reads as TGTGCCACCAGCAGAGATACCGGCCTCTATGGCTACACCTTC. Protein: CATSRDTGLYGYTF.

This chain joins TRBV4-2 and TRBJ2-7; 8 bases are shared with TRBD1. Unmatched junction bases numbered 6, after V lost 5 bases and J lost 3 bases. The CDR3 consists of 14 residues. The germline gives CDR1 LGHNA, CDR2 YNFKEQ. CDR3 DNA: TGTGCCAGCAGCTCAGACAGGGGCAACTACGAGCAGTACTTC. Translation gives CASSSDRGNYEQYF.

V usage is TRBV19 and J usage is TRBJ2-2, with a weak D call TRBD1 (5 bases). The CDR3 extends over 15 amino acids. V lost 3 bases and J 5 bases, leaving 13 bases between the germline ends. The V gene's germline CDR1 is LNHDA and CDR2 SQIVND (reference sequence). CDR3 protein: CASSIRGQGTGELFF. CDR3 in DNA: TGTGCCAGTAGTATTAGAGGCCAGGGAACCGGGGAGCTGTTTTTT.

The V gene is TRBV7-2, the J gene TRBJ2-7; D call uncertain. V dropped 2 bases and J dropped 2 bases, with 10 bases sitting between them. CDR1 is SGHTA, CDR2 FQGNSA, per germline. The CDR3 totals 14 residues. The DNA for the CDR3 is TGTGCCAGCAGCTTATTAGCCGAGCCCTACGAGCAGTACTTC. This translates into CASSLLAEPYEQYF.

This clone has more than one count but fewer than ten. The CDR3 loop reads CASSWPSGGAPNEQFF. CDR3 DNA: TGTGCCAGCAGTTGGCCTAGCGGGGGGGCCCCAAATGAGCAGTTCTTC. This chain joins TRBV6-7 and TRBJ2-1, with 12 bases identical to TRBD2. TRBV6-7 is placed among ORFs of uncertain function. The CDR3 is 16 residues long. V lost 4 bases and J lost 7; bases outside the gene matches: 8.

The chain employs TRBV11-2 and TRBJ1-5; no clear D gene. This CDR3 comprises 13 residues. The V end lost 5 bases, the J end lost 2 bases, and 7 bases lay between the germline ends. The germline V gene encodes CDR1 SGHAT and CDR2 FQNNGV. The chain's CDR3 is CASSPRGNQPQHF. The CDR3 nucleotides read TGTGCCAGCAGCCCGCGCGGCAATCAGCCCCAGCATTTT. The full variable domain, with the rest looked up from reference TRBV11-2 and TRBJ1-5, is EAGVAQSPRYKIIEKRQSVAFWCNPISGHATLYWYQQILGQGPKLLIQFQNNGVVDDSQLPKDRFSAERLKGVDSTLKIQPAKLEDSAVYLCASSPRGNQPQHFGDGTRLSIL.

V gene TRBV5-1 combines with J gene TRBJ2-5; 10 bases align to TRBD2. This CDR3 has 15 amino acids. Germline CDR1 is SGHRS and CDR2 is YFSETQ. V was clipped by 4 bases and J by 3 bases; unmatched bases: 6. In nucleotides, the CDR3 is TGCGCCAGCAGCCAAACCGGACTAGCGGAAGAGACCCAGTACTTC. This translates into CASSQTGLAEETQYF. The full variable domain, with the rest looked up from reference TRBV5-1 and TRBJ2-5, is KAGVTQTPRYLIKTRGQQVTLSCSPISGHRSVSWYQQTPGQGLQFLFEYFSETQRNKGNFPGRFSGRQFSNSRSEMNVSTLELGDSALYLCASSQTGLAEETQYFGPGTRLLVL.

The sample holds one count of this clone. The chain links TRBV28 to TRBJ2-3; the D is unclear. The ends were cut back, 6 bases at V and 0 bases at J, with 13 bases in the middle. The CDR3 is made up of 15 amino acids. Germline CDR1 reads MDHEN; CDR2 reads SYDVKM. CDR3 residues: CASRAGRLSTDTQYF. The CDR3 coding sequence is TGTGCCAGCAGGGCCGGACGGCTTAGCACAGATACGCAGTATTTT.

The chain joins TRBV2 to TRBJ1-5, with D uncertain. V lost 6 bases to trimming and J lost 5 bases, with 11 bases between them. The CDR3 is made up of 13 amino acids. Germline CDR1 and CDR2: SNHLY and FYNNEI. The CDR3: CASRVDGDQPQHF. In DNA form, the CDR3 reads TGTGCCAGCAGGGTTGACGGGGATCAGCCCCAGCATTTT.

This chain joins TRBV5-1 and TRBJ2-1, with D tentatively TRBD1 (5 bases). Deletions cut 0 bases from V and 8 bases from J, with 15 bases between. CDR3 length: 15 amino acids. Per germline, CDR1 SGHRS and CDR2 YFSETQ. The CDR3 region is CASSLGPTEADEQFF. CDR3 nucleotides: TGCGCCAGCAGCTTGGGTCCGACAGAGGCCGATGAGCAGTTCTTC.

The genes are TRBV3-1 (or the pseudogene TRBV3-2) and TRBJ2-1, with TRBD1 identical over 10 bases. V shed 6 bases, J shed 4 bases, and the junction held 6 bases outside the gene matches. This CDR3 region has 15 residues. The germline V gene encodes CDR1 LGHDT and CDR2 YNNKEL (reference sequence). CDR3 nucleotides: TGTGCCAGCAGTCCCGGGACAGGGGATTACAATGAGCAGTTCTTC. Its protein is CASSPGTGDYNEQFF.

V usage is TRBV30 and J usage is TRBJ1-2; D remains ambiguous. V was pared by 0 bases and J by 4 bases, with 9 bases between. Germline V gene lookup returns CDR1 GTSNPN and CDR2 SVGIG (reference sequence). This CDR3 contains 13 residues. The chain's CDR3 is CAWSVREPYGYTF. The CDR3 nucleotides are TGTGCCTGGAGTGTACGGGAGCCCTATGGCTACACCTTC.

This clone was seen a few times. The CDR3 loop reads CASSPQGYNSPLHF. CDR3 bases: TGTGCCAGCAGCCCACAGGGATATAATTCACCCCTCCACTTT. The chain recombines TRBV7-9 with TRBJ1-6, with a weak D call TRBD1 (6 bases). There are 14 residues in the CDR3. Germline CDR1 is SEHNR and CDR2 is FQNEAQ (reference sequence). The V end lost 5 bases, the J end lost 4 bases, and 9 bases lay between the germline ends.